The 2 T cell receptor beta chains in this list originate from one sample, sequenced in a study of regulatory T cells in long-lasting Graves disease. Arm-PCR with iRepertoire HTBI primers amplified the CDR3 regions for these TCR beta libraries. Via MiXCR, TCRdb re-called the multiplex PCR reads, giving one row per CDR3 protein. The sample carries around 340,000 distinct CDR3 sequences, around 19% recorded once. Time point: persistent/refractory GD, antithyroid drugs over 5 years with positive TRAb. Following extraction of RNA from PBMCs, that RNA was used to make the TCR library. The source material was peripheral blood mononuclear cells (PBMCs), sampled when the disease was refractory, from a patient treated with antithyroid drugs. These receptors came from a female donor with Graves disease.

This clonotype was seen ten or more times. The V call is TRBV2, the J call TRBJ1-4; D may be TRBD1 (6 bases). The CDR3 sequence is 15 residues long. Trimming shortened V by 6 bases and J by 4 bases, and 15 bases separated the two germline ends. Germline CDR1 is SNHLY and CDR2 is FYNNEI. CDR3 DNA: TGTGCCAGCAGGCCTTGGACAGTCCTTAATGAAAAACTGTTTTTT. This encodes CASRPWTVLNEKLFF.

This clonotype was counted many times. The CDR3 loop is CASGRSSYEQYF. As DNA, the CDR3 is TGTGCCAGCGGGAGGAGCTCCTACGAGCAGTACTTC. The chain combines TRBV2 with TRBJ2-7, with D perhaps matching TRBD2 (6 bases). The CDR3 spans 12 residues. CDR1 and CDR2 (germline): SNHLY, FYNNEI. The germline V and J ends were trimmed by 8 bases and 0 bases, with 8 bases remaining between them.